One and the same sample provided the 30 T cell receptor beta chains below, sequenced in a study of monozygotic twins with inflammatory bowel disease. TCRdb reprocessed the 5' RACE reads and stores each CDR3 protein as one record, lacking DNA. This listing includes approximately 400,000 distinct CDR3 sequences. Sequenced: blood. The origin of the receptors is a human donor with ulcerative colitis or Crohn's disease, or a healthy co-twin of an affected twin (not recorded which).

The chain uses TRBV13 and TRBJ1-6; checking the TCRdb D call of TRBD1 is not possible without DNA. The germline gives CDR1 PRHDT, CDR2 FYEKMQ (reference sequence). The length of the CDR3 is 16 residues. CDR3 residues: CASSSFTGTLDSPLHF. Full variable domain (missing parts from reference TRBV13 and TRBJ1-6): AAGVIQSPRHLIKEKRETATLKCYPIPRHDTVYWYQQGPGQDPQFLISFYEKMQSDKGSIPDRFSAQQFSDYHSELNMSSLELGDSALYFCASSSFTGTLDSPLHFGNGTRLTVT.

The chain couples TRBV20-1 to TRBJ2-7; lacking DNA, the TRBD2 call made by TCRdb goes unchecked. Germline V gene data show CDR1 as DFQATT and CDR2 as SNEGSKA (reference sequence). This CDR3 has 13 amino acids. CDR3 region: CSAVTSGGSEQYF.

The V and J genes are TRBV28 and TRBJ2-3; TCRdb returns TRBD1, unconfirmable since there is no DNA. CDR3 length: 15 amino acids. Germline assignment: CDR1 MDHEN and CDR2 SYDVKM. Here the CDR3 reads CASSSPGSPTDTQYF.

The rearrangement joins TRBV10-3 to TRBJ1-2; TCRdb outputs TRBD1, but without DNA this stays unchecked. The CDR3 spans 13 residues. Germline V gives CDR1 ENHRY, CDR2 SYGVKD. CDR3 loop: CATAGTGRDGYTF.

The V call is TRBV4-1, the J call TRBJ2-1; checking the TCRdb D call of TRBD2 is not possible without DNA. The germline V gene has CDR1 MGHRA and CDR2 YSYEKL. The CDR3 runs 16 residues. CDR3 sequence reads: CASSQDRGGRDNEQFF.

The chain links TRBV4-1 to TRBJ2-4; TCRdb outputs TRBD1, but without DNA this stays unchecked. CDR1 MGHRA and CDR2 YSYEKL come from the germline V gene. The CDR3 spans 16 residues. The CDR3 loop is CASSPTVAPAKNIQYF.

This rearrangement joins TRBV7-2 to TRBJ2-1; TCRdb gives TRBD1 as the D gene, but with no DNA this cannot be confirmed. The germline V gene has CDR1 SGHTA and CDR2 FQGNSA. The CDR3 sequence is 13 residues long. CDR3 sequence reads: CASSRDRRDEQFF. The variable domain in full, with the rest retrieved from reference TRBV7-2 and TRBJ2-1, is GAGVSQSPSNKVTEKGKDVELRCDPISGHTALYWYRQSLGQGLEFLIYFQGNSAPDKSGLPSDRFSAERTGGSVSTLTIQRTQQEDSAVYLCASSRDRRDEQFFGPGTRLTVL.

The V gene is TRBV11-2, the J gene TRBJ1-1; lacking DNA, the TRBD1 call made by TCRdb goes unchecked. Germline values: CDR1 SGHAT, CDR2 FQNNGV. CDR3 length: 14 residues. CDR3 protein: CASSSGRGRTEAFF. Supplemented by reference TRBV11-2 and TRBJ1-1, the full variable domain reads EAGVAQSPRYKIIEKRQSVAFWCNPISGHATLYWYQQILGQGPKLLIQFQNNGVVDDSQLPKDRFSAERLKGVDSTLKIQPAKLEDSAVYLCASSSGRGRTEAFFGQGTRLTVV.

The chain combines TRBV18 with TRBJ2-1. The CDR3 runs to 15 residues. Per the germline V gene, CDR1 is KGHSH and CDR2 is LQKENI. The CDR3 here is CASSPPGRSYNEQFF.

V usage is TRBV27 and J usage is TRBJ2-3; TCRdb picks TRBD1, but there is no DNA to check that call. This CDR3 comprises 14 residues. Germline loops: CDR1 MNHEY, CDR2 SMNVEV (reference sequence). The CDR3 spells CASSFLQGTDTQYF.

V gene TRBV30 combines with J gene TRBJ2-5; without DNA, the TCRdb call of TRBD1 cannot be checked. The CDR3 has 17 amino acids. Looked up from germline, CDR1 is GTSNPN and CDR2 is SVGIG (reference sequence). The CDR3 protein is CAWSHNRRGGEKETQYF.

The CDR3 reads CASSSLSYPVAGDYEQYF. The gene calls are TRBV7-3 and TRBJ2-7; lacking DNA, the TRBD2 call made by TCRdb goes unchecked. The CDR3 covers 18 residues. Germline V gives CDR1 SGHTA, CDR2 FQGTGA.

V usage is TRBV5-1 and J usage is TRBJ2-3; TCRdb selects TRBD1, and the lack of DNA leaves this call unchecked. Per germline, CDR1 SGHRS and CDR2 YFSETQ. This CDR3 has 17 amino acids. CDR3 protein: CASSLAGQGINTDTQYF.

This chain uses TRBV28 with TRBJ2-7. This CDR3 spans 12 amino acids. CDR1 and CDR2 from the germline V gene are MDHEN and SYDVKM. CDR3 residues: CALGLSSYEQYF.

By frequency, this clonotype is medium-sized. This CDR3 reads CASSLGTYYEQYF. V is TRBV7-9 and J is TRBJ2-7. The germline V gene has CDR1 SEHNR and CDR2 FQNEAQ (reference sequence). The CDR3 loop spans 13 amino acids. Combining the CDR3 with reference TRBV7-9 and TRBJ2-7 gives the whole variable domain DTGVSQNPRHKITKRGQNVTFRCDPISEHNRLYWYRQTLGQGPEFLTYFQNEAQLEKSRLLSDRFSAERPKGSFSTLEIQRTEQGDSAMYLCASSLGTYYEQYFGPGTRLTVT.

CDR3 amino acids: CASSLWGSVNTGELFF. The V call is TRBV28, the J call TRBJ2-2. Germline V gives CDR1 MDHEN, CDR2 SYDVKM. The CDR3 contains 16 residues.

The chain employs TRBV6-4 and TRBJ2-2. Germline loops: CDR1 MRHNA, CDR2 SNTAGT. This CDR3 has 12 amino acids. This CDR3 is CASSSPPGELFF.

The chain couples TRBV5-1 to TRBJ2-7; TCRdb picks TRBD1, but there is no DNA to check that call. The germline V gene has CDR1 SGHRS and CDR2 YFSETQ. The CDR3 spans 15 residues. The CDR3 reads CASTPGFGPGREQYF.

This sequence joins TRBV7-9 and TRBJ2-3. Germline-derived CDR1 and CDR2 are SEHNR and FQNEAQ (reference sequence). This CDR3 contains 12 residues. CDR3 region: CASSLSADTQYF. Filled out from reference TRBV7-9 and TRBJ2-3, the complete variable domain reads DTGVSQNPRHKITKRGQNVTFRCDPISEHNRLYWYRQTLGQGPEFLTYFQNEAQLEKSRLLSDRFSAERPKGSFSTLEIQRTEQGDSAMYLCASSLSADTQYFGPGTRLTVL.

The genes are TRBV7-9 and TRBJ2-7; TCRdb indicates TRBD2, and absent DNA this call remains unverified. The V gene's germline CDR1 is SEHNR and CDR2 FQNEAQ (reference sequence). The CDR3 totals 15 residues. CDR3 loop: CASSFRGRASDEQYF.

CDR3 region: CASSQGTSSGANVLTF. The rearrangement uses TRBV3-1 and TRBJ2-6. The CDR3 sequence is 16 residues long. Per germline, CDR1 LGHDT and CDR2 YNNKEL (reference sequence).

This sequence joins TRBV9 and TRBJ2-7; no DNA is available, so the TRBD1 call from TCRdb remains unchecked. The CDR3 runs 14 residues. The V gene's germline CDR1 is SGDLS and CDR2 YYNGEE. Here the CDR3 reads CASSLQGVPYEQYF.

V gene TRBV7-3 combines with J gene TRBJ1-1; TCRdb returns TRBD1, unconfirmable since there is no DNA. The CDR3 loop spans 15 amino acids. Germline CDR1 SGHTA, CDR2 FQGTGA. This chain's CDR3 is CASSLSPGATTEAFF.

The gene calls are TRBV29-1 and TRBJ1-2; lacking DNA, the TRBD1 call made by TCRdb goes unchecked. The CDR3 consists of 13 residues. Germline V lookup: CDR1 SQVTM, CDR2 ANQGSEA. The CDR3 loop is CSVRPDRDYGYTF.

The chain has TRBV7-2 and TRBJ1-4; TCRdb gives TRBD1 as the D gene, but with no DNA this cannot be confirmed. Germline lookup yields CDR1 SGHTA and CDR2 FQGNSA. The CDR3 runs to 14 residues. CDR3: CASTLQGAGEKLFF. Based on the CDR3 plus reference TRBV7-2 and TRBJ1-4, the full variable domain is GAGVSQSPSNKVTEKGKDVELRCDPISGHTALYWYRQSLGQGLEFLIYFQGNSAPDKSGLPSDRFSAERTGGSVSTLTIQRTQQEDSAVYLCASTLQGAGEKLFFGSGTQLSVL.

This chain links TRBV12-3 or TRBV12-4 with TRBJ2-7; TCRdb's D call, TRBD1, is unchecked because there is no DNA. The CDR3 totals 14 residues. CDR3 amino acids: CASSPTGQAGEQYF.

This chain links TRBV5-1 with TRBJ2-5; TCRdb returns TRBD2, unconfirmable since there is no DNA. This CDR3 is 15 amino acids long. Germline V gene data show CDR1 as SGHRS and CDR2 as YFSETQ. CDR3: CAGTAGGSFQETQYF.

The J gene is TRBJ2-5, the V gene TRBV20-1; there is no DNA to check the TCRdb D call of TRBD1. CDR3 length equals 14 residues. Germline V gene lookup returns CDR1 DFQATT and CDR2 SNEGSKA (reference sequence). CDR3 loop: CSARTTGFQETQYF.

The V call is TRBV15, the J call TRBJ2-7. The CDR3 extends over 15 amino acids. Germline V lookup: CDR1 LNHNV, CDR2 YYDKDF (reference sequence). The CDR3: CATSRGTESSYEQYF.

V and J are TRBV19 and TRBJ2-3. The CDR3 is made up of 13 amino acids. The germline V gene encodes CDR1 LNHDA and CDR2 SQIVND (reference sequence). CDR3: CASEGTTSDTQYF.